The 19 T cell receptor beta chains in this list originate from one sample, sequenced in a study of graft-versus-host responses after intestinal transplantation. Generated by immunoSEQ multiplex PCR, the TCRdb table keeps only in-frame clones and is missing some. The table shows around 15,000 clones, with about 80% occurring only once. Graft tissue was processed to release intraepithelial and lamina propria lymphocytes. The sequencing used ileum tissue, collected approximately 110 days after intestinal transplant. All receptors come from a human patient who received an intestinal transplant, so some T cells may come from the graft donor.

The chain uses TRBV19 and TRBJ2-3; tentatively, D is TRBD2 (6 bases). Trimming shortened V by 6 bases and J by 4 bases, and 20 bases separated the two germline ends. The CDR3 is 16 residues long. Germline V CDR1 and CDR2: LNHDA, SQIVND (reference sequence). The CDR3 sequence is CASRDRDFLGPDTQYF. CDR3 coding DNA: TGTGCCAGTAGGGATAGGGACTTCCTGGGCCCAGATACGCAGTATTTT.

The genes are TRBV13 and TRBJ2-7; 7 positions match TRBD1. V shed 5 bases, J shed 2 bases, and the junction held 9 bases outside the gene matches. There are 15 residues in the CDR3. Germline values: CDR1 PRHDT, CDR2 FYEKMQ (reference sequence). The CDR3 coding sequence is TGTGCCAGCAGCCGGGGACGACAGGGCCCCTACGAGCAGTACTTC. It codes for CASSRGRQGPYEQYF.

This clone has only a few counts. The V gene is TRBV7-6, the J gene TRBJ1-4; 9 bases match TRBD1. This CDR3 has 16 amino acids. Losses at the gene ends were 1 base for V and 7 bases for J; bases not matched to a gene: 7. Germline-derived CDR1 and CDR2 are SGHVS and FNYEAQ. The CDR3 region is CASSLEQGARGEKLFF. The CDR3 region has the DNA TGTGCCAGCAGCTTAGAACAGGGGGCGCGGGGTGAAAAACTGTTTTTT.

On this clone: Within the sample, other DNA sequences also encode this same CDR3. This chain joins TRBV28 and TRBJ2-1; D ambiguous. The V end lost 3 bases, the J end lost 13 bases, and 16 bases lay between the germline ends. This CDR3 has 13 residues. Germline lookup yields CDR1 MDHEN and CDR2 SYDVKM. The CDR3 nucleotides read TGTGCCAGCAGTTTCGGAGCCGCCTTCCAACAGTTCTTC. Its translation: CASSFGAAFQQFF. The complete variable domain, with remaining parts taken from reference TRBV28 and TRBJ2-1, reads DVKVTQSSRYLVKRTGEKVFLECVQDMDHENMFWYRQDPGLGLRLIYFSYDVKMKEKGDIPEGYSVSREKKERFSLILESASTNQTSMYLCASSFGAAFQQFFGPGTRLTVL.

This clone was recorded a few times. This rearrangement joins TRBV7-4 to TRBJ1-1; D not certain. Germline lookup yields CDR1 SGHVT and CDR2 SQSDAQ. This CDR3 spans 15 amino acids. Trimming shortened V by 5 bases and J by 1 base, and 14 bases separated the two germline ends. CDR3 nucleotides: TGTGCCAGCAGCCCCGATCCACAGAGGAACACTGAAGCTTTCTTT. Translated, it gives CASSPDPQRNTEAFF. Together with reference TRBV7-4 and TRBJ1-1, the CDR3 gives the full variable domain: GAGVSQSPRYKVAKRGRDVALRCDSISGHVTLYWYRQTLGQGSEVLTYSQSDAQRDKSGRPSGRFSAERPERSVSTLKIQRTEQGDSAVYLCASSPDPQRNTEAFFGQGTRLTVV.

The V and J genes are TRBV6-1 and TRBJ1-1; D is undetermined. Germline V lookup: CDR1 MNHNS, CDR2 SASEGT. The CDR3 sequence is 15 residues long. V was shortened by 8 bases and J by 4 bases, with 20 bases between the two germline ends. The chain's CDR3 is CASGVIRRIFTEAFF. The CDR3 DNA is TGTGCCAGCGGTGTCATACGGCGAATCTTCACTGAAGCTTTCTTT.

The rearrangement joins TRBV7-2 to TRBJ1-5; 8 bases line up with TRBD1. Germline CDR1 SGHTA, CDR2 FQGNSA. V was pared by 5 bases and J by 7 bases, with 7 bases of the junction left unmatched. The CDR3 runs 14 residues. The CDR3 DNA reads as TGTGCCAGCAGCCCCGACAGGGGAAGACAGCCCCAGCATTTT. Translation: CASSPDRGRQPQHF.

This clone came up a few times. The chain combines TRBV6-5 with TRBJ2-5; 13 positions match TRBD2. The CDR3 sequence is 15 residues long. The V and J ends lost 6 bases and 7 bases, in that order; junction bases with no gene match: 8. In germline, CDR1 is MNHEY, CDR2 SVGAGI. Here the CDR3 reads CASRIGLAGAVTQYF. DNA for the CDR3: TGTGCCAGCAGGATAGGACTAGCGGGAGCGGTGACCCAGTACTTC.

The chain is built from TRBV6-6 and TRBJ1-1; possibly TRBD1 for D (6 bases). The length of the CDR3 is 14 residues. Germline-derived CDR1 and CDR2 are MNHNY and SVGAGI (reference sequence). The V end lost 7 bases, the J end lost 0 bases, and 12 bases lay between the germline ends. CDR3: CASNTHRVNTEAFF. CDR3 DNA sequence: TGTGCCAGCAACACCCACAGGGTGAACACTGAAGCTTTCTTT.

The chain joins TRBV7-9 to TRBJ1-1, with unresolved D. V was pared by 5 bases and J by 5 bases, with 9 bases between. This CDR3 comprises 12 residues. The germline V gene has CDR1 SEHNR and CDR2 FQNEAQ (reference sequence). This CDR3 reads CASSLRRTEAFF. The DNA of the CDR3 is TGTGCCAGCAGCCTGAGGCGGACTGAAGCTTTCTTT.

J is TRBJ2-7 and V is TRBV4-1; 10 nucleotides agree with TRBD1. The CDR3 contains 15 residues. The germline V gene encodes CDR1 MGHRA and CDR2 YSYEKL. V lost 0 bases to trimming and J lost 4 bases; unmatched junction nucleotides: 3. The CDR3 DNA reads as TGCGCCAGCAGCCAAGATGACAGGGGGCGGTACGAGCAGTACTTC. Its translation is CASSQDDRGRYEQYF.

The chain links TRBV4-1 to TRBJ2-3; D possibly corresponds to TRBD2 (5 bases). Trimming shortened V by 0 bases and J by 4 bases, and 17 bases separated the two germline ends. This CDR3 is built from 17 residues. CDR1 is MGHRA and CDR2 is YSYEKL in the germline V gene. CDR3 sequence reads: CASSQDRSGSIPDTQYF. The CDR3 region has the DNA TGCGCCAGCAGCCAAGATCGGTCGGGATCCATCCCAGATACGCAGTATTTT.

This clone was observed once. Different DNA sequences within this sample yield the same CDR3. The chain employs TRBV1 and TRBJ2-3; TRBD2 is the table's D call, not checked against the DNA. TRBV1 is a listed pseudogene. The CDR3 loop spans 16 amino acids. CDR3 in DNA: TGCACCAGCAACAGGACTAGCGGCACTAGCACAGATACGCAGTATTTT. The encoded protein is CTSNRTSGTSTDTQYF.

The chain employs TRBV6-5 and TRBJ1-1; D remains unclear. Trimming shortened V by 0 bases and J by 0 bases, and 8 bases separated the two germline ends. The CDR3 length is 15 residues. Germline CDR1 is MNHEY and CDR2 is SVGAGI. CDR3 residues: CASSYSPGLNTEAFF. Here the CDR3 DNA reads TGTGCCAGCAGTTACTCGCCAGGTTTGAACACTGAAGCTTTCTTT.

The chain employs TRBV5-1 and TRBJ1-1; D remains unclear. The CDR3 has 16 amino acids. From germline, CDR1 is SGHRS and CDR2 YFSETQ. V shed 0 bases and J shed 2 bases, with 14 bases lying between them. CDR3 in amino acids: CASSLVPWGFNTEAFF. In DNA form, the CDR3 reads TGCGCCAGCAGCTTGGTCCCCTGGGGATTCAACACTGAAGCTTTCTTT.

Sample share makes this clone medium-sized. The chain has TRBV7-4 and TRBJ1-1; unclear D gene. Germline CDR1 is SGHVT and CDR2 is SQSDAQ. CDR3 length: 14 amino acids. Trimming took 7 bases from V and 0 from J, leaving 12 bases between them. CDR3 sequence (DNA): TGTGCCAGCATCCCCAGAGGGTTGAACACTGAAGCTTTCTTT. Amino acid sequence: CASIPRGLNTEAFF.

The chain carries TRBV4-1 and TRBJ2-5, with 10 bases aligning to TRBD2. The J call may be mistaken, given a closer DNA end match to TRBJ2-7. CDR1 MGHRA and CDR2 YSYEKL come from the germline V gene. The CDR3 totals 14 residues. CDR3 sequence reads: CASSRAGGSYEQYF. DNA of the CDR3: TGCGCCAGCAGCCGAGCGGGAGGGTCGTACGAGCAGTACTTC.

The gene calls are TRBV7-9 and TRBJ1-2, with D perhaps matching TRBD1 (6 bases). V gave up 3 bases and J gave up 2 bases, with 13 bases separating them. This CDR3 is built from 15 residues. Per the germline V gene, CDR1 is SEHNR and CDR2 is FQNEAQ (reference sequence). CDR3 sequence (DNA): TGTGCCAGCAGCTTTAGACAGGACAAGAACTATGGCTACACCTTC. It yields the protein CASSFRQDKNYGYTF.

The sample holds one count of this clone. The chain is built from TRBV11-2 and TRBJ2-1, with 15 positions matching TRBD2. Germline V CDR1 and CDR2: SGHAT, FQNNGV. Trimming took 6 bases from V and 4 from J; bases not matched to a gene: 10. CDR3 length: 18 amino acids. The CDR3 here is CASRGLAGGPGAYNEQFF. CDR3 DNA sequence: TGTGCCAGCAGGGGACTAGCGGGAGGTCCCGGGGCGTACAATGAGCAGTTCTTC.